This paragraph covers one T cell receptor beta chain sequence. What this receptor recognizes is not known. The input lacks base qualities; no much larger clone sits a single base away. From a lookup of the germline V gene, CDR1 and CDR2 are SQVTM and ANQGSEA. The CDR3 spans 13 residues, from the cysteine through the phenylalanine. Only the CDR3 region is kept as DNA, spanning 39 bases read in frame from base 1. V loses 3 bases of germline sequence and J loses 2 bases, and the interval between the two ends is 11 bases. TCRbeta CDR3 regions were amplified from genomic DNA using the immunoSEQ Assay, a bias-controlled multiplex PCR. The paper's processing steps were these. The number of nucleated cells in each sample was estimated by amplification of reference gene primers within the assay. To quantify the absolute abundance of each unique TCRbeta CDR3 rearrangement, sequence reads were collapsed and filtered. Productive Simpson clonality was computed per sample as the square root of Simpson's diversity index over productive rearrangements. The source is immuneACCESS, and TCRdb retained only in-frame sequences with V and J called. Part of the clones is not carried over; for the studies checked, unresolved V genes explain less than half of this, and the remainder is unexplained. That table supplies the V and J calls and clone size; D and trimming were determined from the DNA. For this sample there are a few hundred thousand clones; around 92% appear just once. The top ten hold roughly 1.2% of the sample.

Each collaborating institution followed its own protocols to collect whole blood in K2EDTA tubes. Collaborator samples were shipped for TCRbeta analysis as frozen whole blood, isolated PBMCs, or DNA extracted from either sample type. This sample was taken from a study of blood T cell repertoires in COVID-19 (dated by TCRdb to the early 2020s). Notes on the research overall: Samples from collaborators originated in the United States, Italy and Spain and spanned both the acute and convalescent phases of COVID-19. The prospective study material was composed of cDNA or gDNA derived from T cells, B-cell-depleted T cells, or PBMCs. Subjects who had been exposed to COVID-19, were actively infected with it, or had recovered from it provided the deeply sampled blood TCRbeta repertoires that made up the dataset. The repertoires were released in a freely available public database meant as a resource for research on the immune response to SARS-CoV-2. The samples were drawn from the first 160 participants of the ongoing ImmuneRACE study and from 1,254 subjects provided by 6 global collaborators. Nearly every sample came with metadata listing a de-identified subject ID, COVID-19 status, age in years and sex. Where HLA class I and class II types were available, the types were taken from metadata supplied by the sample provider, not from assay-based typing. Study-wide conclusions, independent of this receptor: How much clinical and demographic metadata was included differed by source and by participant, and the metadata was provided uncurated.

The rearrangement combines TRBV29-1 with TRBJ2-7; possibly the D gene is TRBD2, per 5 matching bases. The receptor comes from a man aged 40-50 years with acute or convalescent COVID-19. Material: peripheral blood. The DNA sequence is TGCAGCGTTGAGGAGGCGGAGGCCTACGAGCAGTACTTC. Its product reads: CSVEEAEAYEQYF.